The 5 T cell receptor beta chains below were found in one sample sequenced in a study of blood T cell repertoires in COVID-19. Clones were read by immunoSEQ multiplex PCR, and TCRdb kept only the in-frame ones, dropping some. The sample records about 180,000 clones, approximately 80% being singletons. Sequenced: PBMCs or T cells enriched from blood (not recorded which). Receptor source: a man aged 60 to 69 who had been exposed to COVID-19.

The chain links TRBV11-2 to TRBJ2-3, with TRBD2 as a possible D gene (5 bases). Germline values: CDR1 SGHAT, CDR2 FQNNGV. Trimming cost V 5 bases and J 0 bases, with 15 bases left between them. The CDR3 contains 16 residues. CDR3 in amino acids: CASSPGIAQSTDTQYF. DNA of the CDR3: TGTGCCAGCAGCCCCGGGATAGCGCAGAGCACAGATACGCAGTATTTT.

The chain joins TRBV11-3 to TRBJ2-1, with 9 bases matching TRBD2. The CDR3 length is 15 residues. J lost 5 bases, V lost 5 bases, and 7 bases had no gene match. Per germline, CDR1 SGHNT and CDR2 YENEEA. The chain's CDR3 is CASSLLAGVHNEQFF. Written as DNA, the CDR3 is TGTGCCAGCAGCCTTTTAGCGGGAGTACACAATGAGCAGTTCTTC.

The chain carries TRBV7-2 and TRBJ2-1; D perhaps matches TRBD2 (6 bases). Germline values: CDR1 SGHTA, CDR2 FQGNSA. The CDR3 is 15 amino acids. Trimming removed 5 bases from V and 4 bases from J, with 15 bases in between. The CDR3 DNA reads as TGTGCCAGCAGCCCGGCGGGAAAGGGGTACAATGAGCAGTTCTTC. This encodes CASSPAGKGYNEQFF.

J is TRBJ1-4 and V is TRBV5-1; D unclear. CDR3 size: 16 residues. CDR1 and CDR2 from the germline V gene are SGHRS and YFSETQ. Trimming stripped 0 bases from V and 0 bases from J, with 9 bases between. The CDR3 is CASSLGPAATNEKLFF. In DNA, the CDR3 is TGCGCCAGCAGCTTGGGGCCCGCAGCAACTAATGAAAAACTGTTTTTT.

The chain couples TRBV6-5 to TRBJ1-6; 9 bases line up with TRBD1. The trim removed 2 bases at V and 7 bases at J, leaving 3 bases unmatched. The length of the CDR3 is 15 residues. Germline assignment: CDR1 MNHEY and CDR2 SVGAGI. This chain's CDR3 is CASSYGDRDNSPLHF. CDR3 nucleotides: TGTGCCAGCAGTTACGGGGACAGGGACAATTCACCCCTCCACTTT.